These T cell receptor beta chains were read from a single sample in a study of T-cell memory formation after mild COVID-19. One entry per CDR3 protein results from TCRdb running MiXCR on the 5' RACE reads. The sample carries 400,000 or so distinct CDR3 sequences, roughly 20% recorded once. The sequencing sample was made of PBMCs or a T cell subset sorted from them (not recorded which). These TCRs come from an adult woman who had mild COVID-19 (a few samples of this study predate the infection). Cell type and time point are not known. The CDR3 runs from the conserved cysteine through the conserved F or W. A D gene is named only where the DNA matches it firmly. Clone size is shown for a subset of rows, as once, few, many or a class of expanded clone.

v_call	j_call	clone_size	d_call	cdr3_nt	cdr3_aa
TRBV4-3	TRBJ2-7	many	TRBD1	TGCGCCAGCAGCTTTTCGACAGGGCTCTCCCTCGAGCAGTACTTC	CASSFSTGLSLEQYF
TRBV12-3/TRBV12-4	TRBJ2-1	.	TRBD2	TGTGCCAGCAGTTTGTCGGGGGGGAACAATGAGCAGTTCTTC	CASSLSGGNNEQFF
TRBV9	TRBJ1-1	few	.	TGTGCCAGCAGCGTAGAGGGGGGGAGCACTGAAGCTTTCTTT	CASSVEGGSTEAFF
TRBV5-1	TRBJ1-4	.	.	TGCGCCAGCAGCTTGGCTTCAGATATTAATGAAAAACTGTTTTTT	CASSLASDINEKLFF
TRBV18	TRBJ2-5	.	TRBD2	TGTGCCAGCTCACCACTCCCCGAACTAGCGGGAGCCAAGGAGACCCAGTACTTC	CASSPLPELAGAKETQYF
TRBV29-1	TRBJ2-1	few	TRBD1	TGCAGCGTCGAGGGACAGAGCTCCTACAATGAGCAGTTCTTC	CSVEGQSSYNEQFF
TRBV15	TRBJ2-3	few	.	TGTGCCACCAGCAGCGGGGAGGGGGCCGACACAGATACGCAGTATTTT	CATSSGEGADTDTQYF
TRBV29-1	TRBJ2-7	.	.	TGCAGCGTTCGAGCAGGGGCAACCTACGAGCAGTACTTC	CSVRAGATYEQYF
TRBV2	TRBJ2-3	.	TRBD2	TGTGCCAGCAGCCCCGGGAGGAAACCTAGCACAGATACGCAGTATTTT	CASSPGRKPSTDTQYF
TRBV9	TRBJ2-3	.	TRBD2	TGTGCCAGCAGCGTAGTCGGGACTAGCGGTGGCACAGATACGCAGTATTTT	CASSVVGTSGGTDTQYF
TRBV15	TRBJ1-5	.	.	TGTGCCACCAGCCGGAGGTTTGGAAATCAGCCCCAGCATTTT	CATSRRFGNQPQHF
TRBV28	TRBJ1-2	.	TRBD1	TGTGCCAGCAGTTTACGGCGTTCAGGGGGCGGGAACTATGGCTACACCTTC	CASSLRRSGGGNYGYTF
TRBV4-1	TRBJ1-2	.	.	TGCGCCAGCAGCCAAGGACCACTTCAGAACTATGGCTACACCTTC	CASSQGPLQNYGYTF
TRBV10-3	TRBJ2-5	once	TRBD1	TGTGCCATCAGACCGGGACAGGGAAGAGGAGAGACCCAGTACTTC	CAIRPGQGRGETQYF
TRBV3-1	TRBJ2-7	few	.	TGTGCCAGCAGCCAAGGGGTCGGCAGCTCCTACGAGCAGTACTTC	CASSQGVGSSYEQYF
TRBV6-5	TRBJ2-7	.	.	TGTGCCAGCAGTTCCCCCGGAGGCTCCTACGAGCAGTACTTC	CASSSPGGSYEQYF
TRBV7-9	TRBJ2-1	.	.	TGTGCCAGCAGCCAGGGTGGGGGCTACAATGAGCAGTTCTTC	CASSQGGGYNEQFF
TRBV5-1	TRBJ2-1	few	TRBD1	TGCGCCAGCAGAGTGGGACAGGGCTCCTACAATGAGCAGTTCTTC	CASRVGQGSYNEQFF
TRBV29-1	TRBJ1-2	few	.	TGCAGCTTTTTAGGAGGGAACTATGGCTACACCTTC	CSFLGGNYGYTF
TRBV20-1	TRBJ2-5	few	.	TGCAGTGCACGAGCAGAGACCCAGTACTTC	CSARAETQYF
TRBV29-1	TRBJ1-1	.	.	TGCAGCGTTGTGGGGGGAACGACTGAAGCTTTCTTT	CSVVGGTTEAFF
TRBV5-1	TRBJ1-2	.	.	TGCGCCAGCAGCTCGGACGTCTATGGCTACACCTTC	CASSSDVYGYTF
TRBV7-9	TRBJ1-1	.	.	TGTGCCAGCAGCCCGAACGGGGTTACAACAAGCGCTGAAGCTTTCTTT	CASSPNGVTTSAEAFF
TRBV11-2	TRBJ2-1	.	.	TGTGCCAGCAGCTTCGATAGAAATGAGCAGTTCTTC	CASSFDRNEQFF
TRBV4-1	TRBJ2-1	.	TRBD2	TGCGCCAGCAGGCGACTAGCGGGGAATGAGCAGTTCTTC	CASRRLAGNEQFF
TRBV10-3	TRBJ1-1	few	TRBD1	TGTGCCATCACAAGTGGGACAGGGAAAGACACTGAAGCTTTCTTT	CAITSGTGKDTEAFF
TRBV12-3/TRBV12-4	TRBJ2-1	.	TRBD2	TGTGCCAGCAGTCTTCTCCTGACTAGCGGGAGAGGAGAGCAGTTCTTC	CASSLLLTSGRGEQFF
TRBV7-9	TRBJ2-7	.	.	TGTGCCAGCAGCCCCCTTAGGGACGAGCAGTACTTC	CASSPLRDEQYF
TRBV5-1	TRBJ2-3	.	.	TGCGCCAGCACCCCGGACAGCACAGATACGCAGTATTTT	CASTPDSTDTQYF
TRBV6-1	TRBJ1-5	.	.	TGTGCCAGCAGTGAAGGAGGATTGCAAGGCAATCAGCCCCAGCATTTT	CASSEGGLQGNQPQHF
TRBV27	TRBJ2-7	few	.	TGTGCCAGCAGTTCCCCGGGACATAATGCCGTCTACGAGCAGTACTTC	CASSSPGHNAVYEQYF